These 27 T cell receptor beta chains originate from one sample sequenced in a study of metastatic and nonmetastatic thyroid tumors (dated by TCRdb to about 2020). None of the patients had been given any treatment before thyroid surgery. The library was prepared using PCR. Sequencer: Illumina HiSeq 4000. The public reads were reprocessed in TCRdb via fastp at Q25 and MiXCR, keeping in-frame beta chains. The sample yields about 23,000 clones; approximately 24% were counted once. Approximately 12% of the sample lies in the top ten. Sequenced: tumor tissue. These receptors came from a male donor with papillary thyroid cancer or a benign thyroid nodule (not recorded which). Some clones in this sample may be carry-over from other donors' samples.

The rearrangement uses TRBV28 and TRBJ1-2, with D possibly being TRBD1 (5 bases). Germline V gene data show CDR1 as MDHEN and CDR2 as SYDVKM. V gave up 6 bases and J gave up 8 bases, with 25 bases separating them. CDR3 length equals 16 residues. The CDR3 reads CASSTTGSGLVGGYTF. For the CDR3, the DNA is TGTGCCAGCAGCACCACGGGTTCAGGGTTGGTAGGAGGCTACACCTTC.

This clone showed up many times. The V gene is TRBV5-4, the J gene TRBJ2-1; 7 bases agree with TRBD2. Germline V lookup: CDR1 SGHNT, CDR2 YYREEE (reference sequence). V lost 4 bases and J lost 4; bases outside the gene matches: 11. The CDR3 has 16 residues. The CDR3 loop is CASSPVGGRSYNEQFF. The CDR3 nucleotides read TGTGCCAGCAGCCCGGTGGGGGGGAGGTCATACAATGAGCAGTTCTTC. Drawing the rest from reference TRBV5-4 and TRBJ2-1, the complete variable domain is ETGVTQSPTHLIKTRGQQVTLRCSSQSGHNTVSWYQQALGQGPQFIFQYYREEENGRGNFPPRFSGLQFPNYSSELNVNALELDDSALYLCASSPVGGRSYNEQFFGPGTRLTVL.

This clone has a count of ten or more. Different DNA sequences within this sample yield the same CDR3. V usage is TRBV20-1 and J usage is TRBJ2-4, with 12 bases that match TRBD2. Trimming removed 0 bases from V and 5 bases from J; junction bases left unmatched: 5. The CDR3 has 16 residues. Germline lookup yields CDR1 DFQATT and CDR2 SNEGSKA (reference sequence). The CDR3 region has the DNA TGCAGTGCTAGAGAATGGGCTAGCGGGAGGGAAAACATTCAGTACTTC. This encodes CSAREWASGRENIQYF.

This chain links TRBV6-1 with TRBJ2-7; TRBD1 agrees at 9 bases. CDR3 length: 17 amino acids. Trimming cost V 4 bases and J 6 bases; bases outside gene matches: 16. Germline assignment: CDR1 MNHNS and CDR2 SASEGT. The CDR3, as DNA: TGTGCCAGCAGTGGGGACGACAGGGGGGTTCATTCGGGCGAGCAGTACTTC. Translation gives CASSGDDRGVHSGEQYF.

This clone was counted many times. The chain carries TRBV10-2 and TRBJ2-1, with D possibly TRBD2 on 6 matching bases. The CDR3 spans 15 residues. Germline V gene data show CDR1 as WSHSY and CDR2 as SAAADI. The V gene lost 2 bases and the J gene lost 2 bases, with 10 bases spanning the gap. The CDR3 DNA is TGCGCCAGCAGTGAGGCCCAGCGGGCCTACAATGAGCAGTTCTTC. Protein product: CASSEAQRAYNEQFF.

The table lists this clone with many counts. The V gene is TRBV6-1, the J gene TRBJ2-5; 7 bases match TRBD1. CDR3 length: 13 residues. The V segment lost 6 bases and the J segment 5 bases; nucleotides outside the gene matches: 6. Per the germline V gene, CDR1 is MNHNS and CDR2 is SASEGT. The CDR3 nucleotides read TGTGCCAGCAGAGAGGGGGCCGGGGAGACCCAGTACTTC. This codes for CASREGAGETQYF.

With respect to this clone: A much bigger clone sits one base away, suggesting this may be a read error. This sample also contains other DNA sequences that code for the same CDR3. The chain joins TRBV14 to TRBJ1-1; D is undetermined. Germline CDR1 and CDR2: SGHDN and FVKESK. This CDR3 has 17 amino acids. The CDR3 here is CASSQESVISGDTEAFF. The DNA for the CDR3 is TGCGCCAGCAGCCAAGAATCGGTCATCTCGGGTGACACTGAAGCTTTCTTT.

This clone was seen ten or more times. This rearrangement joins TRBV12-3 or TRBV12-4 to TRBJ1-2; 10 nucleotides match TRBD1. The CDR3 loop spans 13 amino acids. J lost 6 bases, V lost 5 bases, and 3 bases had no gene match. DNA for the CDR3: TGTGCCAGCAGTCGACAGGGGGCGGATGGCTACACCTTC. Protein product: CASSRQGADGYTF.

Note on this clone: A much larger clone sits a single nucleotide away, making a read error possible. The CDR3 protein is CASSFGGPTYTQYF. The CDR3 DNA reads as TGTGCCAGCAGTTTCGGAGGGCCCACATATACGCAGTATTTT. This rearrangement joins TRBV6-2 or TRBV6-3 to TRBJ2-3; D possibly corresponds to TRBD2 (6 bases). The CDR3 loop spans 14 amino acids. Germline values: CDR1 MNHEY, CDR2 SVGEGT.

On this clone: One end of the junction is discordant with germline, which a read error may explain. J is TRBJ2-5 and V is TRBV7-3; possible D gene TRBD2, 6 bases. Germline values: CDR1 SGHTA, CDR2 FQGTGA. This CDR3 contains 15 residues. This CDR3 is CACSLRARREETQYF. In DNA, the CDR3 is TGTGCCTGCAGCTTAAGAGCTAGGAGGGAAGAGACCCAGTACTTC.

The table lists this clone with many counts. The V and J genes are TRBV29-1 and TRBJ2-7; TRBD2 aligns across 11 bases. Germline-derived CDR1 and CDR2 are SQVTM and ANQGSEA. The CDR3 is 17 residues long. V was pared by 8 bases and J by 0 bases, with 15 bases of the junction left unmatched. CDR3 in DNA: TGCAGCTTCCTAGGGAAACTAACTAGCGGGAGCTCCTACGAGCAGTACTTC. Protein: CSFLGKLTSGSSYEQYF.

J is TRBJ2-5 and V is TRBV28, with 16 bases identical to TRBD2. The germline V gene has CDR1 MDHEN and CDR2 SYDVKM. This CDR3 is built from 14 residues. The V segment lost 11 bases and the J segment 9 bases; nucleotides outside the gene matches: 9. The CDR3 spells CASGTSGREESQYF. The CDR3 DNA reads TGTGCCTCCGGGACTAGCGGGAGGGAGGAGTCCCAGTACTTC. The full variable domain, with the rest looked up from reference TRBV28 and TRBJ2-5, is DVKVTQSSRYLVKRTGEKVFLECVQDMDHENMFWYRQDPGLGLRLIYFSYDVKMKEKGDIPEGYSVSREKKERFSLILESASTNQTSMYLCASGTSGREESQYFGPGTRLLVL.

This clone showed up just once. This is likely a read error, given that the CDR3 carries no conserved phenylalanine or tryptophan at its end. The limits of the CDR3 on the DNA are not certain, so only TCRdb's listed CDR3 is given. The chain uses TRBV11-2 and TRBJ2-2; TRBD2, the D gene given by the table, was not confirmed from the DNA. From its first to its last residue, the CDR3 has 16 amino acids. In germline, CDR1 is SGHAT, CDR2 FQNNGV. The chain's CDR3 is CASSLGGNGNTWEMFL.

This clone has at least ten counts. CDR3 sequence reads: CASSPRGSEADEQYF. In DNA, the CDR3 is TGTGCCAGCAGCCCCCGGGGGTCAGAGGCGGATGAGCAGTACTTC. The chain carries TRBV11-1 and TRBJ2-7; a weak D match, TRBD2 (6 bases). In germline, CDR1 is SGHAT, CDR2 FQDESV (reference sequence). The CDR3 is 15 amino acids. V was cut by 5 bases and J by 7 bases, with 21 bases left in between.

Comment on this clone: A much larger clonotype is one base distant, so this may be a read error. The CDR3 protein is CSSSSADLRGGYEQYF. DNA of the CDR3: TGTTCCAGCAGCTCCGCGGATCTACGGGGGGGATACGAGCAGTACTTC. The chain is built from TRBV5-5 and TRBJ2-7, with 8 nucleotides matching TRBD2. Germline lookup yields CDR1 SGHKS and CDR2 YYEKEE (reference sequence). This CDR3 comprises 16 residues.

The chain couples TRBV6-2 or TRBV6-3 to TRBJ2-7; no clear D gene. Germline V gives CDR1 MNHEY, CDR2 SVGEGT. Trimming cost V 0 bases and J 5 bases, with 11 bases left between them. The CDR3 has 14 residues. This chain's CDR3 is CASSYSKYRDEQYF. Here the CDR3 DNA reads TGTGCCAGCAGTTACTCGAAGTACCGCGACGAGCAGTACTTC.

This clone was seen ten or more times. The chain links TRBV29-1 to TRBJ2-2; 7 nucleotides match TRBD1. CDR1 is SQVTM, CDR2 ANQGSEA, per germline. CDR3 length equals 14 residues. After removal of 4 bases from V and 1 base from J, the junction contained 3 bases not matched to a gene. The CDR3 loop reads CSVGRTGNTGELFF. The CDR3 region has the DNA TGCAGCGTTGGGCGGACAGGGAACACCGGGGAGCTGTTTTTT.

This clone was recorded many times. The V and J genes are TRBV12-3 or TRBV12-4 and TRBJ2-6; D call uncertain. V lost 3 bases to trimming and J lost 4 bases, with 7 bases between them. This CDR3 has 14 amino acids. The CDR3 region is CASSLPRGANVLTF. In DNA form, the CDR3 reads TGTGCCAGCAGTTTGCCACGCGGGGCCAACGTCCTGACTTTC.

This clone has at least ten counts. The chain carries TRBV13 and TRBJ2-5, with TRBD2 matching 10 bases. CDR1 is PRHDT, CDR2 FYEKMQ, per germline (reference sequence). This CDR3 contains 18 residues. After removal of 2 bases from V and 5 bases from J, the junction contained 14 bases not matched to a gene. The DNA of the CDR3 is TGTGCCAGCAGCTTAAATACTGCTGAGCGGGAGGGCCGGGAGACCCAGTACTTC. It encodes CASSLNTAEREGRETQYF.

This clone has ten or more counts. The rearrangement uses TRBV3-1 and TRBJ2-2, with D possibly being TRBD1 (5 bases). Trimming shortened V by 5 bases and J by 3 bases, and 16 bases separated the two germline ends. This CDR3 has 16 amino acids. Germline V gene sequence: CDR1 LGHDT, CDR2 YNNKEL (reference sequence). CDR3 sequence (DNA): TGTGCCAGCAGCGTAGACAGTTCGAGGCACACCGGGGAGCTGTTTTTT. Its translation is CASSVDSSRHTGELFF. Full variable domain (missing parts from reference TRBV3-1 and TRBJ2-2): DTAVSQTPKYLVTQMGNDKSIKCEQNLGHDTMYWYKQDSKKFLKIMFSYNNKELIINETVPNRFSPKSPDKAHLNLHINSLELGDSAVYFCASSVDSSRHTGELFFGEGSRLTVL.

This clone was detected many times. The chain joins TRBV19 to TRBJ2-2; 7 bases align to TRBD1. Germline CDR1 reads LNHDA; CDR2 reads SQIVND (reference sequence). The CDR3 spans 18 residues. V dropped 4 bases and J dropped 9; count of bases not matched to a gene: 20. The CDR3: CASSNTKKDGTVDRELFF. In nucleotides, the CDR3 is TGTGCCAGTAGTAACACCAAAAAAGACGGGACAGTGGACCGGGAGCTGTTTTTT. The variable domain in full, with the rest retrieved from reference TRBV19 and TRBJ2-2, is DGGITQSPKYLFRKEGQNVTLSCEQNLNHDAMYWYRQDPGQGLRLIYYSQIVNDFQKGDIAEGYSVSREKKESFPLTVTSAQKNPTAFYLCASSNTKKDGTVDRELFFGEGSRLTVL.

Note on this clone: This may arise from a read error, as a much more abundant clone is one base away. The CDR3 DNA is TGCGCCAGCAGCCCAGGGGGGGGCCCAGAGAACCAGTACTTC. Its translation: CASSPGGGPENQYF. J is TRBJ2-5 and V is TRBV5-1, with D tentatively TRBD1 or TRBD2 (7 bases each). This CDR3 region has 14 residues. The germline V gene encodes CDR1 SGHRS and CDR2 YFSETQ.

On this clone itself: One end of the junction is discordant with germline, which a read error may explain. CDR3 in DNA: TGCATTGCTAGAGATGGGGGGAGAAGGTACGACCAGTACTTC. It specifies CIARDGGRRYDQYF. The chain recombines TRBV20-1 with TRBJ2-7, with D possibly matching TRBD2 (6 bases). Germline V lookup: CDR1 DFQATT, CDR2 SNEGSKA (reference sequence). The CDR3 length is 14 residues.

This clone was seen many times. The chain links TRBV7-9 to TRBJ2-7; no definite D call. Germline values: CDR1 SEHNR, CDR2 FQNEAQ (reference sequence). CDR3 length: 15 amino acids. V dropped 2 bases and J dropped 5 bases, with 16 bases sitting between them. CDR3 DNA sequence: TGTGCCAGCAGCTTAATGGCAGGCCTCGTCGACGAGCAGTACTTC. Protein product: CASSLMAGLVDEQYF.

A remark on this clone: The missing conserved phenylalanine or tryptophan at the end of this CDR3 makes a read error likely. CDR3 residues: CSDMLAAAYEQYL. CDR3 bases: TGCAGTGATATGCTAGCTGCAGCCTACGAGCAGTACTTG. This rearrangement joins TRBV20-1 to TRBJ2-7; a possible D gene is TRBD2 (5 bases). Trimming left V 7 bases short and J 2 bases short, with 15 bases between. Germline values: CDR1 DFQATT, CDR2 SNEGSKA (reference sequence). The CDR3 loop spans 13 amino acids.

About this clone itself: One base away lies a much larger clone, so this may be a sequencing read error. V usage is TRBV6-1 and J usage is TRBJ1-2; 7 nucleotides line up with TRBD1. The length of the CDR3 is 13 residues. Germline V gene lookup returns CDR1 MNHNS and CDR2 SASEGT. J gave up 4 bases and V 10 bases, and 9 bases lay outside the gene matches. In nucleotides, the CDR3 is TGTGCCACGGGAGGGGGCGTCCCCTATGGCTACACCTTC. Residues: CATGGGVPYGYTF.

In this sample, this clone turned up many times. The chain joins TRBV28 to TRBJ1-1, with D possibly matching TRBD1 (5 bases). Germline CDR1 and CDR2: MDHEN and SYDVKM. This CDR3 is built from 15 residues. V lost 2 bases and J lost 1, with 11 bases in between. The CDR3 sequence is CASSLADIQNTEAFF. In DNA, the CDR3 is TGTGCCAGCAGTTTAGCGGACATACAGAACACTGAAGCTTTCTTT.